This T cell receptor (beta chain) comes out of a study of cytomegalovirus exposure and HLA in healthy donors. Whole-study results and caveats: Presence/absence analyses assumed roughly uniform sequencing depth across donors.

V was pared by 4 bases and J by 4 bases, with 13 bases between. Germline V gene sequence: CDR1 SGHTA, CDR2 FQGNSA. The CDR3 is 14 amino acids. PCR employed 60 Vbeta and 13 Jbeta primers. Data came from immunoSEQ multiplex PCR; TCRdb stores just in-frame clones and leaves some out. The table lists around 210,000 clones. Notes on this clone: Antigen specificity is unknown.

The rearrangement links TRBV7-2 to TRBJ1-1, with D maybe TRBD1 (6 bases). The source of this sequence is a woman aged 25 to 39 in good health and CMV-seropositive. Sequenced sample: PBMCs. Here the CDR3 reads CASSYPGHATEAFF. CDR3 coding DNA: TGTGCCAGCAGCTATCCGGGACATGCCACTGAAGCTTTCTTT.